This record covers a single T cell receptor beta chain. Antigen specificity is unknown. The data were taken from a study of shared clonotypes between healthy human individuals. About the research overall: Per donor, three plates held CD4 naive cells, three held CD4 memory, two held CD8 naive and one held CD8 memory.

The germline CDR1 and CDR2 sequences are SGHVS and FQNEAQ. Trimming removed 2 bases from V and 4 bases from J; junction bases left unmatched: 6. CDR3 length equals 16 residues. TCRdb keeps only in-frame clones here, not all; method: immunoSEQ multiplex PCR. The sample shows millions of clones, roughly 95% of them seen only once. Regarding the study as a whole: Shared across several donors were roughly 4.7% of the naive CD4 clonotypes. Even with large depth, rarefaction showed that sorted-subset sequencing was incomplete.

Naive CD8 cells were CD45RO-negative, positively selected for CCR7, excluding terminally differentiated effector memory CD45RA+ cells. The donor cohort consisted entirely of Caucasian adults residing in Nashville, Tennessee. The chain employs TRBV7-8 and TRBJ2-3; TRBD1 aligns across 10 bases. This receptor was taken from a young man in good health. Sequences were obtained from naive CD8+ T cells sorted from blood. The CDR3 loop reads CASSLTRQGAPDTQYF. The CDR3 region has the DNA TGTGCCAGCAGCTTAACTAGACAGGGGGCCCCAGATACGCAGTATTTT.